This T cell receptor (beta chain) was obtained from a study of cytomegalovirus exposure and HLA in healthy donors. Findings and caveats of the study: The authors judged a highly shared variant cluster likely a sequencing artifact. Per published accounts, TCR beta sequences correctly predicted the HLA-A and HLA-B alleles of most subjects.

This CDR3 is built from 16 residues. From germline, CDR1 is SGDLS and CDR2 YYNGEE. J was trimmed by 0 bases and V by 4 bases; bases with no gene match: 7. The PCR contained 60 Vbeta and 13 Jbeta primers. This table comes from immunoSEQ multiplex PCR, and its TCRdb copy is limited to in-frame clones, with some not included. The sample shows about 110,000 clones, around 75% of them seen only once. Of note for this clone: What it recognizes is unknown.

This TCR was recovered from a female donor in good health and CMV-seronegative. The genes are TRBV9 and TRBJ2-3; 8 positions match TRBD1. Sample: PBMCs. CDR3 protein: CASSPRTGTSTDTQYF. In DNA form, the CDR3 reads TGTGCCAGCAGCCCCCGGACAGGGACTAGCACAGATACGCAGTATTTT.